Ten or more counts support the clone carrying this TCR beta chain. Its antigen is currently unknown. This sample was included in a study of CD8 T cells in ankylosing spondylitis. Germline V gives CDR1 DFQATT, CDR2 SNEGSKA (reference sequence). CDR3 length: 13 residues. V was trimmed by 2 bases and J by 6 bases, leaving 11 bases between them. Study observations and caveats: Within ankylosing spondylitis blood, a TCR beta motif made up of several highly homologous variants appeared to be characteristic.

TCRdb itself ran the 5' RACE reads through MiXCR, one entry per CDR3 protein. The sample lists tens of thousands of distinct CDR3 sequences, approximately 11% occurring once. The rearrangement links TRBV20-1 to TRBJ2-4, with D unresolved. This clonotype was obtained from a male donor with ankylosing spondylitis or in good health (not recorded which). The specimen sequenced was blood, either unsorted or a sorted T cell fraction (not recorded which). The DNA of the CDR3 is TGCAGTGCTAGAATCAGGCACGGAAACATTCAGTACTTC. Translated: CSARIRHGNIQYF.